The 12 T cell receptor beta chains presented below share a single source sample, sequenced in a study of beta chain features in type 1 diabetes. Study results and caveats: All four CD4+ subsets from Type 1 diabetes patients carried moderately but significantly shorter TCRB CDR3s.

Expressed TCRB transcripts got sequenced, as all isolated RNA was reverse transcribed. Only in-frame clones appear in the TCRdb table, and some are missing; sequencing was by immunoSEQ multiplex PCR. The sample yields about 740,000 clones, around an eighth seen once. Their cognate antigens are unknown. The sample taken for sequencing was naive CD4+ T cells from blood. Every receptor here comes from a man aged 18 to 29 with type 1 diabetes.

This clone was picked up a small number of times. J is TRBJ1-6 and V is TRBV25-1; the D gene is possibly TRBD1 (6 bases). Trimming pared 5 bases from V and 7 bases from J, leaving 18 bases between. Per germline, CDR1 MGHDK and CDR2 SYGVNS. CDR3 length equals 16 residues. DNA for the CDR3: TGTGCCAGCAGTCCAAGTGGGCAGAGGGGGAATTCACCCCTCCACTTT. Translating it yields CASSPSGQRGNSPLHF.

This chain links TRBV30 with TRBJ2-5; TRBD2 is a possible D gene (7 bases). The CDR3 spans 16 residues. V was cut by 3 bases and J by 5 bases, with 22 bases left in between. Germline loops: CDR1 GTSNPN, CDR2 SVGIG (reference sequence). The CDR3 nucleotides are TGTGCCTGGAGCGGGTACCAGGGGAGGGGCTGGGAGACCCAGTACTTC. Translated: CAWSGYQGRGWETQYF.

This clone was counted only a few times. The chain links TRBV2 to TRBJ2-7; 8 bases line up with TRBD1. The V gene end was trimmed by 8 bases and the J gene end by 2 bases; junction bases not matched to a gene: 8. The germline gives CDR1 SNHLY, CDR2 FYNNEI. The CDR3 totals 14 residues. CDR3 bases: TGTGCCAGCCTGAGGACAGGGCTACCCTACGAGCAGTACTTC. This sequence encodes CASLRTGLPYEQYF.

J is TRBJ2-7 and V is TRBV30, with 8 nucleotides matching TRBD2. The CDR3 has 13 amino acids. Germline values: CDR1 GTSNPN, CDR2 SVGIG (reference sequence). The ends lost 2 bases at V and 7 bases at J; junction bases unmatched: 7. CDR3 in amino acids: CAWSLGLGREQYF. CDR3 bases: TGTGCCTGGAGTTTGGGACTAGGGAGGGAGCAGTACTTC. Variable domain in full (rest from reference TRBV30 and TRBJ2-7): SQTIHQWPATLVQPVGSPLSLECTVEGTSNPNLYWYRQAAGRGLQLLFYSVGIGQISSEVPQNLSASRPQDRQFILSSKKLLLSDSGFYLCAWSLGLGREQYFGPGTRLTVT.

This clone has just a few counts. As DNA, the CDR3 is TGTGCCACCAGCAGGATGGACAGTGATAATGAAAAACTGTTTTTT. Translated: CATSRMDSDNEKLFF. This chain connects TRBV15 to TRBJ1-4; the D gene is possibly TRBD1 (6 bases). This CDR3 contains 15 residues. V gave up 3 bases and J gave up 4 bases, with 12 bases separating them. Germline CDR1 LNHNV, CDR2 YYDKDF (reference sequence).

This chain connects TRBV2 to TRBJ2-5; D remains ambiguous. The CDR3 is 14 residues long. The V end lost 0 bases, the J end lost 5 bases, and 10 bases lay between the germline ends. Germline CDR1 reads SNHLY; CDR2 reads FYNNEI. CDR3 amino acids: CASSEADRLETQYF. Written as DNA, the CDR3 is TGTGCCAGCAGTGAAGCGGACCGGTTGGAGACCCAGTACTTC.

This clone was counted between two and nine times. This chain connects TRBV19 to TRBJ1-5; D is unresolved. V was pared by 1 base and J by 5 bases, with 15 bases between. The CDR3 is 16 residues long. Germline V gene lookup returns CDR1 LNHDA and CDR2 SQIVND (reference sequence). The CDR3 protein is CASSIGEGRSDQPQHF. CDR3 nucleotide sequence: TGTGCCAGTAGTATAGGAGAAGGGCGCTCGGATCAGCCCCAGCATTTT.

This clone was counted between two and nine times. This chain links TRBV29-1 with TRBJ1-1; no definite D call. V was shortened by 4 bases and J by 1 base, with 10 bases between the two germline ends. Per the germline V gene, CDR1 is SQVTM and CDR2 is ANQGSEA. The CDR3 has 13 amino acids. The chain's CDR3 is CSVASWGNTEAFF. The CDR3, as DNA: TGCAGCGTTGCCTCTTGGGGGAACACTGAAGCTTTCTTT. Using reference TRBV29-1 and TRBJ1-1 for the parts outside the CDR3, the full variable domain is SAVISQKPSRDICQRGTSLTIQCQVDSQVTMMFWYRQQPGQSLTLIATANQGSEATYESGFVIDKFPISRPNLTFSTLTVSNMSPEDSSIYLCSVASWGNTEAFFGQGTRLTVV.

This clone was detected only a few times. The genes are TRBV29-1 and TRBJ2-6; maybe TRBD1 (6 bases). The CDR3 has 16 amino acids. Germline V lookup: CDR1 SQVTM, CDR2 ANQGSEA. Trimming pared 1 base from V and 4 bases from J, leaving 14 bases between. The CDR3 DNA reads as TGCAGCGTTGAAGGCGCAGGGGCCTCCGGGGCCAACGTCCTGACTTTC. The encoded protein is CSVEGAGASGANVLTF.

The chain carries TRBV7-3 and TRBJ2-3; TRBD2 matches 8 bases. The CDR3 totals 16 residues. The J segment lost 2 bases and the V segment lost 4 bases, leaving 8 bases of the junction unmatched. From germline, CDR1 is SGHTA and CDR2 FQGTGA. Here the CDR3 DNA reads TGTGCCAGCAGCTCCCTGGCGGGGGGTATCACAGATACGCAGTATTTT. Translated: CASSSLAGGITDTQYF.

A few counts support this clone. The V call is TRBV2, the J call TRBJ2-2; D is unresolved. This CDR3 is 15 amino acids long. Per germline, CDR1 SNHLY and CDR2 FYNNEI. The V gene lost 1 base and the J gene lost 0 bases, with 6 bases spanning the gap. CDR3 loop: CASSEEKSNTGELFF. The CDR3 nucleotides are TGTGCCAGCAGTGAAGAAAAATCGAACACCGGGGAGCTGTTTTTT.

A few counts support this clone. The rearrangement uses TRBV7-2 and TRBJ1-1; perhaps TRBD1 as D (5 bases). Trimming stripped 1 base from V and 5 bases from J, with 8 bases between. The CDR3 is made up of 13 amino acids. CDR1 and CDR2 (germline): SGHTA, FQGNSA. The CDR3 reads CASSLEGRTEAFF. The CDR3 nucleotides are TGTGCCAGCAGCTTAGAGGGGAGGACTGAAGCTTTCTTT. Using reference TRBV7-2 and TRBJ1-1 for the parts outside the CDR3, the full variable domain is GAGVSQSPSNKVTEKGKDVELRCDPISGHTALYWYRQSLGQGLEFLIYFQGNSAPDKSGLPSDRFSAERTGGSVSTLTIQRTQQEDSAVYLCASSLEGRTEAFFGQGTRLTVV.